In this sample, the clone carrying this T cell receptor (beta chain) turned up a few times. The antigen is undetermined. This sample was taken from a study of identical twins. Overall study findings and caveats: For out-of-frame alpha sequences shared by twins, low generation probability was in excess. One should note that invariant MAIT and iNKT cells could partly confound zero-insertion analyses.

A universal primer site was created by template switching, with the cDNA bearing unique molecular identifiers. Each CDR3 protein gets one entry after TCRdb re-called the 5' RACE reads with MiXCR. Of 350,000 to 400,000 distinct CDR3 sequences in the sample, approximately 10% were seen once. There are 15 residues in the CDR3. Looked up from germline, CDR1 is DFQATT and CDR2 is SNEGSKA (reference sequence). V was pared by 6 bases and J by 4 bases, with 10 bases of the junction left unmatched. The genes are TRBV20-1 and TRBJ1-5; TRBD1 aligns across 9 bases. The sequenced sample was naive T cells sorted from blood. The sequence came from a woman in her fifties or sixties in good health. CDR3 in DNA: TGCAGTGCCTCCGCCGGGACAGGGAGGAATCAGCCCCAGCATTTT. It encodes CSASAGTGRNQPQHF.